One T cell receptor beta chain is described in this entry. A read error may account for a junction end that differs from germline. The sort gate was single viable CD3+CD4+CD8-CD45RO+ cells for memory CD4+ T cells. CD4+ T cells were isolated by positive magnetic selection. This specimen comes from a study of memory CD4+ T cells and cytomegalovirus serostatus. The assay was immunoSEQ multiplex PCR, and TCRdb's table has in-frame clones only and misses some. The sample lists almost 45,000 clones; over 60% were seen once. The TCR comes from an adult in good health and CMV-seronegative. The source material was memory CD4+ T cells from blood.

The CDR3 region is CASRIGRINTEAFF. DNA for the CDR3: TGTGCCAGTAGGATAGGACGGATCAACACTGAAGCTTTCTTT. This chain connects TRBV19 to TRBJ1-1; no clear D gene. This CDR3 is 14 amino acids long. Germline CDR1 and CDR2: LNHDA and SQIVND (reference sequence).